The clone carrying this TCR beta chain was seen repeatedly, ten times or more. Its antigen is not identified. Time point reported: newly diagnosed GD, antithyroid drugs for less than 3 months. PBMC-derived RNA was used for the TCR library. Doctors identified Graves' disease using the American Thyroid Association guidelines. Patient provenance is recorded as an endocrinology department in Xi'an, China. Germline values: CDR1 DFQATT, CDR2 SNEGSKA (reference sequence). Trimming stripped 2 bases from V and 11 bases from J, with 18 bases between. This CDR3 contains 14 residues. This record comes from a study of regulatory T cells in long-lasting Graves disease. Study results and caveats: Sample size, which was small, may have reduced accuracy.

Through Arm-PCR of CDR3 regions and iRepertoire HTBI primers, TCR beta libraries were built. TCRdb reprocessed the multiplex PCR reads with MiXCR, giving one entry per CDR3 protein. The profile shows some 370,000 distinct CDR3 sequences, 12% of them singletons. Separately, the same data were catalogued under a study of T cells in Graves' hyperthyroidism and ophthalmopathy.

The specimen was peripheral blood mononuclear cells (PBMCs), collected at new diagnosis, from a patient treated with antithyroid drugs. This receptor was taken from a woman aged 18-29 years with Graves disease. This chain uses TRBV20-1 with TRBJ2-2, with D perhaps TRBD2 (6 bases). The CDR3 sequence: CSARSRPRAGELFF. DNA of the CDR3: TGCAGTGCTAGATCTCGCCCCCGGGCGGGAGAGCTGTTTTTT.